Listed below are T cell receptor beta chains from one sample, sequenced in a study of beta chain features in type 1 diabetes. The assay was immunoSEQ multiplex PCR, and TCRdb's table has in-frame clones only and misses some. The sample lists about 240,000 clones, 27% seen once, with 3.5% to 4% in the top ten. Sample: central memory CD4+ T cells from blood. The receptors derive from a young man in good health. Both conserved end residues are part of each CDR3.

CASSADNYNEQFF,TRBV7-7,TRBJ2-1,13
CSAVLNIQYF,TRBV29-1,TRBJ2-4,10
CASSGTSGGSYEQYF,TRBV6-5,TRBJ2-7,15
CSVEWAGLGEQYF,TRBV29-1,TRBJ2-5,13
CAWDRPNQPQHF,TRBV30,TRBJ1-5,12
CASSPLSGGEETQYF,TRBV7-9,TRBJ2-5,15
CASSTQGAGANVLTF,TRBV7-2,TRBJ2-6,15
CAWNLGDQPQHF,TRBV30,TRBJ1-5,12
CASSPAWAEDYGYTF,TRBV7-2,TRBJ1-2,15
CASSKLDRGEAFF,TRBV27,TRBJ1-1,13
CASSPRGYEQYF,TRBV7-8,TRBJ2-7,12
CASSLSGGPQYF,TRBV27,TRBJ2-3,12
CASSLSASSYNSPLHF,TRBV27,TRBJ1-6,16
CASSLEVGELFF,TRBV7-2,TRBJ2-2,12
CASSGTPQETQYF,TRBV9,TRBJ2-5,13
CASSSGTGFGGANVLTF,TRBV5-4,TRBJ2-6,17
CSVARGLNTGELFF,TRBV29-1,TRBJ2-2,14
CASSPQRTGETQYF,TRBV19,TRBJ2-5,14
CAWSPPGTGNQPQHF,TRBV30,TRBJ1-5,15
CASSRDRGYNNEQFF,TRBV4-3,TRBJ2-1,15
CASSPGGAFGEQYF,TRBV5-1,TRBJ2-7,14
CASSPGGVQETQYF,TRBV5-1,TRBJ2-5,14
CASSSGLAGANEQFF,TRBV4-2,TRBJ2-1,15
CASQGPGNTIYF,TRBV9,TRBJ1-3,12
CASSSQGLGDTEAFF,TRBV7-2,TRBJ1-1,15
CSVVTGGTEAFF,TRBV29-1,TRBJ1-1,12